The clone carrying this T cell receptor beta chain was recorded once. Its antigen remains unidentified. MiXCR was run by TCRdb on the 5' RACE reads, yielding one entry per CDR3 protein. The table includes some 1,600,000 distinct CDR3 sequences, roughly 35% detected once. Trimming removed 4 bases from V and 4 bases from J, with 18 bases in between. CDR1 is SGHRS, CDR2 YFSETQ, per germline. The CDR3 spans 15 residues. These data belong to a study of identical twins. Study-wide findings and caveats: There was an excess of low generation probability in the out-of-frame alpha sequences that twins shared. The abundant beta clonotypes from cord blood had fewer insertions, and memory repertoires had none of this.

The source of this sequence is a newborn girl in good health. The chain couples TRBV5-1 to TRBJ2-7; weak D call: TRBD2 (6 bases). The source material was cord blood. The CDR3 DNA sequence: TGCGCCAGCAGCCGGGTGCCCGGTGGAGGGTACGAGCAGTACTTC. This translates into CASSRVPGGGYEQYF.